Following are 27 T cell receptor beta chains from one sample sequenced in a study of beta chain features in type 1 diabetes. Isolated RNA was reverse transcribed in full, so expressed TCRB transcripts were sequenced. Sequencing used immunoSEQ multiplex PCR; TCRdb keeps in-frame clones, though not all of them. This sample has 500,000 to 700,000 clones, with less than 20% found just once. The sequenced material came from naive CD4+ T cells from blood. These receptors came from a man between 18 and 35 years old in good health.

This chain connects TRBV28 to TRBJ2-1, with 7 bases aligning to TRBD1. Trimming removed 6 bases from V and 13 bases from J; junction bases left unmatched: 6. The CDR3 has 11 residues. Germline values: CDR1 MDHEN, CDR2 SYDVKM. CDR3 amino acids: CASRDRAEQFF. In DNA, the CDR3 is TGTGCCAGCAGAGACAGGGCTGAACAGTTCTTC.

The V and J genes are TRBV28 and TRBJ2-7; D gene uncertain. V was pared by 6 bases and J by 3 bases, with 9 bases between. CDR3 length: 12 residues. The germline V gene encodes CDR1 MDHEN and CDR2 SYDVKM. The CDR3 DNA follows: TGTGCCAGCAGGTATAAGGGCTACGAGCAGTACTTC. It specifies CASRYKGYEQYF.

J is TRBJ1-1 and V is TRBV6-6; D gene unclear. Per germline, CDR1 MNHNY and CDR2 SVGAGI (reference sequence). The CDR3 has 13 amino acids. V was pared by 7 bases and J by 7 bases, with 16 bases between. In DNA form, the CDR3 reads TGTGCCAGCACTCCCGCTGGTTTGGGTGAAGCTTTCTTT. Residues: CASTPAGLGEAFF.

V gene TRBV5-4 combines with J gene TRBJ2-2, with 8 bases fitting TRBD1. Trimming removed 3 bases from V and 1 base from J; junction bases left unmatched: 5. Per the germline V gene, CDR1 is SGHNT and CDR2 is YYREEE (reference sequence). CDR3 length equals 16 residues. In DNA, the CDR3 is TGTGCCAGCAGCTCAAGGGACAGGCGGAACACCGGGGAGCTGTTTTTT. Translated: CASSSRDRRNTGELFF.

This clone was picked up a small number of times. The V gene is TRBV1, the J gene TRBJ2-7; the table names TRBD2, a call not compared with the DNA. TRBV1 is a pseudogene segment. This CDR3 contains 17 residues. The CDR3 DNA reads as TGCACCAGCAGCCAAGATGATAAGGCGGGACTCCGCTACGAGCAGTACTTC. Translating gives CTSSQDDKAGLRYEQYF.

This clone has only a few counts. The CDR3 spells CASIRTGAYNEQFF. The CDR3 DNA is TGTGCCAGCATTAGAACAGGGGCCTACAATGAGCAGTTCTTC. The rearrangement joins TRBV28 to TRBJ2-1; 7 positions match TRBD1. The CDR3 is made up of 14 amino acids. The V and J ends lost 7 bases and 2 bases, in that order; junction bases with no gene match: 5. CDR1 MDHEN and CDR2 SYDVKM come from the germline V gene.

This clone appeared a few times. This chain links TRBV7-9 with TRBJ1-1; no definite D call. The CDR3 is 14 residues long. The ends were cut back, 1 base at V and 7 bases at J, with 13 bases in the middle. CDR1 and CDR2 (germline): SEHNR, FQNEAQ (reference sequence). CDR3 sequence: CASSLDGLGFEAFF. CDR3 in DNA: TGTGCCAGCAGCTTAGACGGTTTGGGGTTTGAAGCTTTCTTT.

The chain links TRBV10-3 to TRBJ1-3; no definite D call. Per germline, CDR1 ENHRY and CDR2 SYGVKD. This CDR3 is 13 amino acids long. V dropped 6 bases and J dropped 1 base, with 7 bases sitting between them. Here the CDR3 DNA reads TGTGCCATCAGGGGTCGATCTGGAAACACCATATATTTT. Protein sequence: CAIRGRSGNTIYF.

The table lists this clone with a few counts. J is TRBJ2-1 and V is TRBV7-2; 14 bases map to TRBD2. There are 16 residues in the CDR3. Losses at the gene ends were 4 bases for V and 8 bases for J; bases not matched to a gene: 7. Germline values: CDR1 SGHTA, CDR2 FQGNSA. CDR3 amino acids: CASSSRLAGGSDEQFF. CDR3 coding DNA: TGTGCCAGCAGCTCGAGACTAGCGGGGGGGTCCGATGAGCAGTTCTTC.

This clone has just one count. V gene TRBV19 combines with J gene TRBJ1-2; TRBD1 is a possible D gene (5 bases). With 5 bases removed from V and 4 bases from J, the gap between germline ends came to 17 bases. Germline CDR1 is LNHDA and CDR2 is SQIVND (reference sequence). The CDR3 length is 15 residues. The CDR3 DNA reads TGTGCCAGTAGTGCCCCGGGACGGAAGATCTATGGCTACACCTTC. Translation gives CASSAPGRKIYGYTF.

The chain recombines TRBV28 with TRBJ1-1; the match to TRBD1 covers 8 bases. V shed 3 bases, J shed 5 bases, and the junction held 11 bases outside the gene matches. The CDR3 consists of 16 residues. CDR1 is MDHEN, CDR2 SYDVKM, per germline. Here the CDR3 DNA reads TGTGCCAGCAGTTTTGTACTAGGACAGGGAGCGACTGAAGCTTTCTTT. This encodes CASSFVLGQGATEAFF.

V usage is TRBV15 and J usage is TRBJ1-1; D may be TRBD1 (5 bases). The V end was cut by 8 bases, the J end by 1 base, with 11 bases between. Per germline, CDR1 LNHNV and CDR2 YYDKDF (reference sequence). This CDR3 is built from 13 residues. CDR3 bases: TGTGCCACCGGGACCCTTACGAACACTGAAGCTTTCTTT. Amino acid sequence: CATGTLTNTEAFF.

This clone was observed a handful of times. The chain joins TRBV5-1 to TRBJ2-1, with D perhaps assigned TRBD1 or TRBD2 (5 bases each). Germline CDR1 and CDR2: SGHRS and YFSETQ. This CDR3 has 15 residues. Trimming cost V 5 bases and J 7 bases, with 19 bases left between them. The CDR3 sequence is CASSPSPGTRNEQFF. The CDR3 DNA is TGCGCCAGCAGTCCAAGCCCTGGGACCAGGAATGAGCAGTTCTTC.

This clone was counted only a few times. The rearrangement joins TRBV6-6 to TRBJ1-5; 7 positions agree with TRBD1. This CDR3 spans 13 amino acids. The V segment lost 6 bases and the J segment 4 bases; nucleotides outside the gene matches: 3. Germline lookup yields CDR1 MNHNY and CDR2 SVGAGI (reference sequence). The CDR3 nucleotides read TGTGCCAGCAGATTACAGGGGAATCAGCCCCAGCATTTT. It codes for CASRLQGNQPQHF.

This clone showed up just a few times. The V call is TRBV5-4, the J call TRBJ2-1, with D perhaps TRBD1 or TRBD2 (6 bases each). The CDR3 has 17 residues. Trimming left V 0 bases short and J 4 bases short, with 17 bases between. Germline CDR1 is SGHNT and CDR2 is YYREEE (reference sequence). The CDR3 region is CASSLDARGAEYNEQFF. The CDR3 DNA reads as TGTGCCAGCAGCTTGGACGCTAGGGGGGCCGAATACAATGAGCAGTTCTTC. Full variable domain (remainder filled in from reference TRBV5-4 and TRBJ2-1): ETGVTQSPTHLIKTRGQQVTLRCSSQSGHNTVSWYQQALGQGPQFIFQYYREEENGRGNFPPRFSGLQFPNYSSELNVNALELDDSALYLCASSLDARGAEYNEQFFGPGTRLTVL.

A note on this clone: The same CDR3 arises from other DNA sequences in this sample as well. The chain combines TRBV29-1 with TRBJ1-3; D gene ambiguous. This CDR3 has 11 residues. Trimming stripped 6 bases from V and 7 bases from J, with 10 bases between. Germline V lookup: CDR1 SQVTM, CDR2 ANQGSEA. The CDR3 here is CSVESGNTIYF. CDR3 coding DNA: TGCAGCGTAGAGTCGGGCAACACCATATATTTT.

The chain carries TRBV23-1 and TRBJ2-2, with D possibly TRBD1 on 5 matching bases. TRBV23-1 is an ORF for which the function is uncertain. Trimming took off 4 bases at V and 4 bases at J, with 22 bases between the two ends. The CDR3 runs 18 residues. CDR3 amino acids: CASSPVTWGGPVTGELFF. The DNA for the CDR3 is TGCGCCAGCAGTCCGGTGACGTGGGGCGGTCCGGTCACCGGGGAGCTGTTTTTT.

This clone has only a few counts. CDR3 amino acids: CASSLAGRSEAFF. The CDR3 DNA reads TGTGCCAGCAGCTTAGCAGGGCGTAGTGAAGCTTTCTTT. The V and J genes are TRBV7-8 and TRBJ1-1; no clear D. CDR1 is SGHVS, CDR2 FQNEAQ, per germline. The CDR3 has 13 amino acids. The V end lost 0 bases, the J end lost 7 bases, and 9 bases lay between the germline ends.

This clone was found a few times. The V call is TRBV18, the J call TRBJ1-1; a weak D match, TRBD1 (5 bases). The germline V gene has CDR1 KGHSH and CDR2 LQKENI. The V and J ends lost 2 bases and 1 base respectively, with 11 bases between them. This CDR3 region has 15 residues. The CDR3 protein is CASSPMGLSNTEAFF. In DNA, the CDR3 is TGTGCCAGCTCACCAATGGGACTTTCGAACACTGAAGCTTTCTTT. Using reference TRBV18 and TRBJ1-1 for the parts outside the CDR3, the full variable domain is NAGVMQNPRHLVRRRGQEARLRCSPMKGHSHVYWYRQLPEEGLKFMVYLQKENIIDESGMPKERFSAEFPKEGPSILRIQQVVRGDSAAYFCASSPMGLSNTEAFFGQGTRLTVV.

This rearrangement joins TRBV7-2 to TRBJ1-5; D is undetermined. V gave up 2 bases and J gave up 5 bases, with 7 bases separating them. Looked up from germline, CDR1 is SGHTA and CDR2 is FQGNSA. The CDR3 spans 13 residues. The CDR3 reads CASSLNVYQPQHF. As DNA, the CDR3 is TGTGCCAGCAGCTTAAATGTCTATCAGCCCCAGCATTTT.

This clone turned up a few times. The rearrangement uses TRBV9 and TRBJ2-5; the D gene is possibly TRBD1 (5 bases). The V end was cut by 2 bases, the J end by 5 bases, with 16 bases between. Germline CDR1 SGDLS, CDR2 YYNGEE. The CDR3 has 15 amino acids. The CDR3 region is CASSVHSGPGETQYF. The CDR3 coding sequence is TGTGCCAGCAGCGTCCACAGTGGCCCAGGGGAGACCCAGTACTTC.

This clone was recorded a few times. V is TRBV7-3 and J is TRBJ2-1, with TRBD1 matching over 8 bases. The CDR3 has 17 residues. Germline loops: CDR1 SGHTA, CDR2 FQGTGA. With V trimmed by 0 bases and J by 1 base, 5 bases remained unmatched. Here the CDR3 DNA reads TGTGCCAGCAGCTTAACGGAGGGGGACAGGTCCTACAATGAGCAGTTCTTC. Its protein product is CASSLTEGDRSYNEQFF.

The chain couples TRBV5-4 to TRBJ2-7; tentatively, D is TRBD2 (5 bases). CDR3 length: 13 amino acids. Trimming shortened V by 3 bases and J by 0 bases, and 7 bases separated the two germline ends. CDR1 and CDR2 from the germline V gene are SGHNT and YYREEE (reference sequence). CDR3 protein: CASSSTTSYEQYF. In nucleotides, the CDR3 is TGTGCCAGCAGCTCGACTACCTCCTACGAGCAGTACTTC. Supplemented by reference TRBV5-4 and TRBJ2-7, the full variable domain reads ETGVTQSPTHLIKTRGQQVTLRCSSQSGHNTVSWYQQALGQGPQFIFQYYREEENGRGNFPPRFSGLQFPNYSSELNVNALELDDSALYLCASSSTTSYEQYFGPGTRLTVT.

The chain recombines TRBV28 with TRBJ2-3; 8 bases are shared with TRBD1. The V and J ends lost 6 bases and 4 bases, in that order; junction bases with no gene match: 9. From germline, CDR1 is MDHEN and CDR2 SYDVKM. The CDR3 is 15 residues long. The CDR3 reads CASSGQGRGADTQYF. CDR3 bases: TGTGCCAGCAGCGGACAGGGAAGGGGAGCAGATACGCAGTATTTT.

Only a few counts were recorded for this clone. J is TRBJ2-5 and V is TRBV9; 7 bases fit TRBD1. The CDR3 has 15 amino acids. The trim removed 0 bases at V and 1 base at J, leaving 3 bases unmatched. Germline lookup yields CDR1 SGDLS and CDR2 YYNGEE. The CDR3 spells CASSVAGDSQETQYF. The CDR3, as DNA: TGTGCCAGCAGCGTAGCTGGGGACAGCCAAGAGACCCAGTACTTC. Together with reference TRBV9 and TRBJ2-5, the CDR3 gives the full variable domain: DSGVTQTPKHLITATGQRVTLRCSPRSGDLSVYWYQQSLDQGLQFLIQYYNGEERAKGNILERFSAQQFPDLHSELNLSSLELGDSALYFCASSVAGDSQETQYFGPGTRLLVL.

This clone has just a few counts. The gene calls are TRBV7-2 and TRBJ2-5; D is uncertain. The V end was cut by 4 bases, the J end by 13 bases, with 22 bases between. Germline V gene lookup returns CDR1 SGHTA and CDR2 FQGNSA. CDR3 length equals 14 residues. CDR3 DNA: TGTGCCAGCAGCTCACATTCGGCGCGCCTCCAATTGTACTTC. Translation gives CASSSHSARLQLYF. Supplemented by reference TRBV7-2 and TRBJ2-5, the full variable domain reads GAGVSQSPSNKVTEKGKDVELRCDPISGHTALYWYRQSLGQGLEFLIYFQGNSAPDKSGLPSDRFSAERTGGSVSTLTIQRTQQEDSAVYLCASSSHSARLQLYFGPGTRLLVL.

This clone came up a few times. The CDR3 coding sequence is TGTGCCAGCAGTCTCCGACAGGGCACAGATACGCAGTATTTT. Its translation: CASSLRQGTDTQYF. The chain is built from TRBV28 and TRBJ2-3; D is possibly TRBD1 (6 bases). Trimming took off 5 bases at V and 1 base at J, with 10 bases between the two ends. The CDR3 is 14 residues long. Germline V gene sequence: CDR1 MDHEN, CDR2 SYDVKM.